What follows are 19 T cell receptor beta chains derived from one specimen sequenced in a study of regulatory T cells in long-lasting Graves disease. Time point of the sample: newly diagnosed GD, antithyroid drugs for less than 3 months. The TCR library was made from RNA extracted from PBMCs. Relying on iRepertoire HTBI primers and Arm-PCR of CDR3 regions, the team built TCR beta libraries. MiXCR, run by TCRdb on the multiplex PCR reads, gives a single entry per CDR3 protein. The sample holds roughly 560,000 distinct CDR3 sequences, 9.5% to 15% seen once. These same data were also listed under a study on T cells in Graves' hyperthyroidism and ophthalmopathy.

This sample comprised peripheral blood mononuclear cells (PBMCs), obtained at new diagnosis, from a patient treated with antithyroid drugs. The receptors shown here come from a woman aged 25 to 45 with Graves disease.

Only a few counts were recorded for this clonotype. The genes are TRBV6-1 and TRBJ1-2; tentatively, D is TRBD1 (6 bases). The CDR3 is made up of 13 amino acids. V lost 2 bases to trimming and J lost 7 bases, with 11 bases between them. Germline V gene data show CDR1 as MNHNS and CDR2 as SASEGT. This CDR3 reads CASSEYRESGYTF. The CDR3 DNA follows: TGTGCCAGCAGTGAATACAGGGAGAGTGGCTACACCTTC.

This chain links TRBV7-9 with TRBJ2-5; 11 bases match TRBD2. Germline values: CDR1 SEHNR, CDR2 FQNEAQ (reference sequence). The J segment lost 2 bases and the V segment lost 5 bases, leaving 7 bases of the junction unmatched. The CDR3 has 16 amino acids. The CDR3 DNA reads TGTGCCAGCAGCGTGACTAGCGGGGATCAACAAGAGACCCAGTACTTC. This sequence encodes CASSVTSGDQQETQYF.

CDR3: CAWRALVVYNEQFF. CDR3 coding DNA: TGTGCCTGGAGAGCTCTGGTCGTATACAATGAGCAGTTCTTC. This rearrangement joins TRBV30 to TRBJ2-1; D unresolved. Germline assignment: CDR1 GTSNPN and CDR2 SVGIG (reference sequence). This CDR3 is 14 amino acids long. V was trimmed by 3 bases and J by 4 bases, leaving 13 bases between them.

Ten or more counts support this clonotype. Written as DNA, the CDR3 is TGTGCCACCAGCAGAGGGGACGGAGTCAATGAGCAGTTCTTC. Amino acids: CATSRGDGVNEQFF. The V gene is TRBV15, the J gene TRBJ2-1, with D perhaps being TRBD1 or TRBD2 (5 bases each). The CDR3 consists of 14 residues. The V end was cut by 1 base, the J end by 6 bases, with 10 bases between. Germline assignment: CDR1 LNHNV and CDR2 YYDKDF (reference sequence).

At least ten counts were recorded for this clonotype. The rearrangement links TRBV18 to TRBJ2-1, with TRBD2 matching 13 bases. V was clipped by 4 bases and J by 9 bases; unmatched bases: 3. CDR3 length equals 14 residues. The germline CDR1 and CDR2 sequences are KGHSH and LQKENI. CDR3 in DNA: TGTGCCAGCTCACGGACTAGCGGGAGCGTTGAGCAGTTCTTC. It is translated as CASSRTSGSVEQFF.

The gene calls are TRBV11-2 and TRBJ2-7; 7 nucleotides line up with TRBD2. Germline V lookup: CDR1 SGHAT, CDR2 FQNNGV. With V trimmed by 3 bases and J by 0 bases, 5 bases remained unmatched. The CDR3 contains 15 residues. Here the CDR3 reads CASSFGGRISYEQYF. The DNA of the CDR3 is TGTGCCAGCAGCTTCGGCGGGAGAATCTCCTACGAGCAGTACTTC.

As DNA, the CDR3 is TGTGCCAGCAGTTACTCGAGTCTCAATCAGCCCCAGCATTTT. Translated, it gives CASSYSSLNQPQHF. This rearrangement joins TRBV6-5 to TRBJ1-5; D ambiguous. Germline assignment: CDR1 MNHEY and CDR2 SVGAGI. Trimming pared 0 bases from V and 3 bases from J, leaving 6 bases between. The CDR3 covers 14 residues.

A single count supports this clonotype. This rearrangement joins TRBV9 to TRBJ1-5; D is unresolved. The ends were cut back, 2 bases at V and 9 bases at J, with 12 bases in the middle. The V gene's germline CDR1 is SGDLS and CDR2 YYNGEE. The CDR3 length is 13 residues. In DNA form, the CDR3 reads TGTGCCAGCAGCGTGGGCCGGGGTGGGCCCCAGCATTTT. Its translation: CASSVGRGGPQHF.

There are many counts of this clonotype. The CDR3 nucleotides are TGTGCCAGCAGTTTTTGGAGGGAGCGCAACGAGCAGTACTTC. Its protein is CASSFWRERNEQYF. This chain joins TRBV28 and TRBJ2-7; maybe TRBD2 (6 bases). V lost 3 bases to trimming and J lost 5 bases, with 14 bases between them. The CDR3 has 14 amino acids. Germline V CDR1 and CDR2: MDHEN, SYDVKM.

This chain links TRBV6-1 with TRBJ1-5, with TRBD1 identical over 8 bases. The CDR3 length is 13 residues. Trimming cost V 6 bases and J 9 bases; bases outside gene matches: 7. Germline V gene data show CDR1 as MNHNS and CDR2 as SASEGT. The CDR3 nucleotides read TGTGCCAGCAGCTCCGGGACAGGTCGGCCCCAGCATTTT. Amino acids: CASSSGTGRPQHF.

This clonotype has at least ten counts. This CDR3 reads CASSSSGTGVLSYEQYF. The CDR3 DNA follows: TGTGCCAGCAGCTCATCCGGGACAGGGGTCCTCTCCTACGAGCAGTACTTC. The rearrangement links TRBV7-9 to TRBJ2-7, with 10 bases identical to TRBD1. Trimming cost V 4 bases and J 0 bases; bases outside gene matches: 9. CDR1 and CDR2 (germline): SEHNR, FQNEAQ (reference sequence). The CDR3 consists of 17 residues.

This clonotype was seen ten or more times. The chain joins TRBV11-2 to TRBJ2-1; 7 nucleotides align to TRBD2. The CDR3 is 17 amino acids. V was clipped by 2 bases and J by 4 bases; unmatched bases: 11. In germline, CDR1 is SGHAT, CDR2 FQNNGV. In nucleotides, the CDR3 is TGTGCCAGCAGCTTAAAGGTTAGCGGGCGCGCTTACAATGAGCAGTTCTTC. The encoded protein is CASSLKVSGRAYNEQFF.

This clonotype was seen only a few times. This chain links TRBV5-1 with TRBJ2-5, with D perhaps being TRBD1 or TRBD2 (6 bases each). Germline V gene data show CDR1 as SGHRS and CDR2 as YFSETQ. The CDR3 totals 17 residues. V lost 0 bases, J lost 2 bases, and 17 bases lay in between. CDR3 nucleotide sequence: TGCGCCAGCAGCTTGGTTGATCGGAGGGGGGTACAAGAGACCCAGTACTTC. It specifies CASSLVDRRGVQETQYF.

In this sample, this clonotype turned up many times. The chain recombines TRBV12-3 or TRBV12-4 with TRBJ1-1; D may be TRBD1 (6 bases). The V end was cut by 6 bases, the J end by 6 bases, with 14 bases between. The CDR3 length is 13 residues. CDR3: CASRPDGGAEAFF. CDR3 nucleotide sequence: TGTGCCAGCAGACCCGACGGGGGCGCTGAAGCTTTCTTT.

This clonotype was observed many times. This chain links TRBV2 with TRBJ2-2; possibly TRBD1 for D (5 bases). Trimming took off 6 bases at V and 4 bases at J, with 9 bases between the two ends. The CDR3 is 13 residues long. Germline CDR1 and CDR2: SNHLY and FYNNEI. In nucleotides, the CDR3 is TGTGCCAGCAGCTCAGGGTTCACCGGGGAGCTGTTTTTT. This gives the protein CASSSGFTGELFF. The whole variable domain, filled in from reference TRBV2 and TRBJ2-2, reads EPEVTQTPSHQVTQMGQEVILRCVPISNHLYFYWYRQILGQKVEFLVSFYNNEISEKSEIFDDQFSVERPDGSNFTLKIRSTKLEDSAMYFCASSSGFTGELFFGEGSRLTVL.

The V and J genes are TRBV19 and TRBJ2-1; tentative D call: TRBD1 (6 bases). The CDR3 has 14 residues. Germline V gene lookup returns CDR1 LNHDA and CDR2 SQIVND (reference sequence). Trimming cost V 7 bases and J 4 bases, with 14 bases left between them. The CDR3 sequence: CASKQDRSYNEQFF. CDR3 sequence (DNA): TGTGCCAGTAAACAGGACAGATCTTACAATGAGCAGTTCTTC.

This clonotype came up many times. V usage is TRBV7-3 and J usage is TRBJ2-5; possibly TRBD2 for D (5 bases). V was clipped by 5 bases and J by 4 bases, with 17 bases between them. The CDR3 loop spans 15 amino acids. The germline V gene has CDR1 SGHTA and CDR2 FQGTGA. The CDR3 protein is CASSPSSGTTETQYF. The CDR3 region has the DNA TGTGCCAGCAGCCCCTCGAGCGGCACGACAGAGACCCAGTACTTC.

This clonotype was recorded many times. The J gene is TRBJ2-1, the V gene TRBV11-3; TRBD2 aligns across 8 bases. The CDR3 is 16 amino acids. The V segment lost 5 bases and the J segment 5 bases; nucleotides outside the gene matches: 11. Germline assignment: CDR1 SGHNT and CDR2 YENEEA. CDR3 sequence: CASSQRSGTRNNEQFF. The CDR3 DNA is TGTGCCAGCAGCCAACGTAGCGGGACCCGCAACAATGAGCAGTTCTTC.

This clonotype was seen many times. The chain couples TRBV29-1 to TRBJ2-3; D not certain. CDR3 length: 14 amino acids. Deletions cut 4 bases from V and 6 bases from J, with 17 bases between. Germline V gene data show CDR1 as SQVTM and CDR2 as ANQGSEA. The CDR3 is CSVVIGLTWDTQYF. DNA of the CDR3: TGCAGCGTTGTAATAGGCCTGACGTGGGATACGCAGTATTTT.